The following is a TCR beta chain sequence with its context. Its antigen remains unidentified. The sample is drawn from a study of T cells in narcolepsy. Overall study findings and caveats: Healthy controls reportedly lacked the autoreactive clonotypes serially found in patients' blood. HCRT-specific and TRIB2-specific autoreactive clonotypes appeared among same-patient CSF and blood CD4+ clonotypes.

V was clipped by 1 base and J by 10 bases, with 8 bases between them. CDR1 and CDR2 (germline): DFQATT, SNEGSKA (reference sequence). The CDR3 runs 11 residues. This table comes from immunoSEQ multiplex PCR, and its TCRdb copy is limited to in-frame clones, with some not included. The sample carries tens of thousands of clones, 60% to 85% recorded once. The TCR sequence derives from a human donor in good health. The chain uses TRBV20-1 and TRBJ2-1; the D call may be TRBD1 or TRBD2 (5 bases each). Sequencing was performed on memory (CD45RA-) CD4+ T cells from blood. In DNA, the CDR3 is TGCAGTGCTAGAGGGGGGTGGGAGCAGTTCTTC. Protein product: CSARGGWEQFF.